These 31 T cell receptor beta chains originate from one sample sequenced in a study of blood T cell repertoires in COVID-19. This table comes from immunoSEQ multiplex PCR, and its TCRdb copy is limited to in-frame clones, with some not included. The sample has tens of thousands of clones, 65% to 85% seen once; the top ten hold roughly 6.7%. The sequenced sample consisted of peripheral blood. All receptors come from a man in his 70s with COVID-19, enrolled during active disease.

The rearrangement links TRBV21-1 to TRBJ2-1; the listed D gene, TRBD1, was not tested against the DNA. TRBV21-1 is a recognized pseudogene. The CDR3 contains 15 residues. The CDR3 DNA sequence: TGTGCCAGCAGCCCCCGACAGGGGGCGATTAATGAGCAGTTCTTC. It translates to CASSPRQGAINEQFF.

The gene calls are TRBV7-6 and TRBJ1-1; D is ambiguous. The germline gives CDR1 SGHVS, CDR2 FNYEAQ. Trimming left V 3 bases short and J 13 bases short, with 15 bases between. The CDR3 has 12 residues. CDR3 sequence (DNA): TGTGCCAGCAGCTTTGAGGGCCGACGGGTTTTCTTT. Protein product: CASSFEGRRVFF.

This chain links TRBV5-1 with TRBJ2-3; the D is unclear. The CDR3 consists of 14 residues. V was pared by 0 bases and J by 5 bases, with 10 bases between. The germline V gene encodes CDR1 SGHRS and CDR2 YFSETQ. The CDR3 sequence: CASSLAREVDTQYF. The CDR3, as DNA: TGCGCCAGCAGCTTGGCCCGAGAGGTAGATACGCAGTATTTT.

This chain links TRBV28 with TRBJ2-5; 10 nucleotides line up with TRBD2. The germline CDR1 and CDR2 sequences are MDHEN and SYDVKM. This CDR3 is 15 amino acids long. The V gene end was trimmed by 5 bases and the J gene end by 5 bases; junction bases not matched to a gene: 8. The CDR3 coding sequence is TGTGCCAGCAGTCCAGTAGCGGGAGGCGGGGAGACCCAGTACTTC. Encoded protein: CASSPVAGGGETQYF.

V usage is TRBV7-2 and J usage is TRBJ1-5; the match to TRBD1 covers 7 bases. Germline values: CDR1 SGHTA, CDR2 FQGNSA. Trimming cost V 3 bases and J 5 bases; bases outside gene matches: 1. The CDR3 runs 13 residues. The CDR3, as DNA: TGTGCCAGCAGCTTCGACAGGGATCAGCCCCAGCATTTT. This codes for CASSFDRDQPQHF.

The rearrangement uses TRBV27 and TRBJ1-2, with 10 bases lining up with TRBD1. The CDR3 length is 14 residues. Germline V gene data show CDR1 as MNHEY and CDR2 as SMNVEV (reference sequence). V lost 6 bases to trimming and J lost 4 bases; unmatched junction nucleotides: 5. The CDR3 DNA follows: TGTGCCAGCAGCTCCTGGACAGGGGGCTATGGCTACACCTTC. Translating it yields CASSSWTGGYGYTF.

The CDR3 sequence is CASSQEGDRGSGANVLTF. Here the CDR3 DNA reads TGCGCCAGCAGCCAAGAGGGGGACAGGGGCTCTGGGGCCAACGTCCTGACTTTC. The chain couples TRBV4-3 to TRBJ2-6; 10 bases are shared with TRBD1. The CDR3 totals 18 residues. With 0 bases clipped from V and 0 bases from J, the junction kept 2 bases outside the gene matches. The germline gives CDR1 LGHNA, CDR2 YSLEER.

The chain recombines TRBV7-2 with TRBJ1-2, with TRBD1 identical over 7 bases. Germline V CDR1 and CDR2: SGHTA, FQGNSA. This CDR3 has 16 residues. V dropped 5 bases and J dropped 8; count of bases not matched to a gene: 17. The CDR3 DNA reads TGTGCCAGCAGCCCCGGACAGGTCGGGTTATCGGGGGGCTACACCTTC. This codes for CASSPGQVGLSGGYTF.

With regard to this clone: The sample has other DNA sequences that encode this CDR3 too. The rearrangement links TRBV19 to TRBJ1-1, with TRBD1 as a possible D gene (6 bases). Per the germline V gene, CDR1 is LNHDA and CDR2 is SQIVND (reference sequence). V was shortened by 3 bases and J by 5 bases, with 7 bases between the two germline ends. The CDR3 extends over 12 amino acids. The CDR3 sequence is CASSIRGTEAFF. CDR3 bases: TGTGCCAGTAGTATCAGGGGAACTGAAGCTTTCTTT.

The gene calls are TRBV6-6 and TRBJ1-1, with 7 bases lining up with TRBD1. Germline values: CDR1 MNHNY, CDR2 SVGAGI (reference sequence). This CDR3 region has 11 residues. V trimming: 7 bases; J trimming: 8 bases; junction bases outside the gene matches: 4. The CDR3 sequence is CASNEDREAFF. The CDR3 bases are TGTGCCAGCAACGAGGACAGGGAAGCTTTCTTT.

A few counts support this clone. The V call is TRBV7-2, the J call TRBJ1-6; no firm D call. The CDR3 is 14 residues long. Trimming shortened V by 3 bases and J by 5 bases, and 8 bases separated the two germline ends. Germline-derived CDR1 and CDR2 are SGHTA and FQGNSA. The CDR3 sequence is CASSFTGNNSPLHF. The CDR3 bases are TGTGCCAGCAGCTTTACGGGGAATAATTCACCCCTCCACTTT.

This rearrangement joins TRBV24-1 to TRBJ1-2; 8 bases align to TRBD1. CDR3 length: 13 residues. V gave up 2 bases and J gave up 6 bases; unmatched junction bases: 1. Germline V lookup: CDR1 KGHDR, CDR2 SFDVKD. The CDR3 nucleotides read TGTGCCACCAGTGATTCGGACAGGGATGGCTACACCTTC. It specifies CATSDSDRDGYTF.

This chain connects TRBV6-2 or TRBV6-3 to TRBJ2-2, with a weak D call TRBD1 (5 bases). Germline CDR1 is MNHEY and CDR2 is SVGEGT. Trimming stripped 5 bases from V and 4 bases from J, with 8 bases between. The CDR3 spans 13 residues. Here the CDR3 reads CASSKGVTGELFF. The DNA of the CDR3 is TGTGCCAGCAGTAAAGGGGTCACCGGGGAGCTGTTTTTT.

The rearrangement joins TRBV6-5 to TRBJ1-5; weak D call: TRBD1 (6 bases). Looked up from germline, CDR1 is MNHEY and CDR2 is SVGAGI. CDR3 size: 13 residues. Trimming removed 7 bases from V and 2 bases from J, with 9 bases in between. CDR3 in amino acids: CASTGDGNQPQHF. The CDR3 nucleotides read TGTGCCAGCACAGGGGACGGCAATCAGCCCCAGCATTTT.

The chain recombines TRBV7-2 with TRBJ2-7; possible D gene TRBD2, 5 bases. The CDR3 is 13 amino acids. Trimming pared 5 bases from V and 1 base from J, leaving 9 bases between. Germline CDR1 reads SGHTA; CDR2 reads FQGNSA. CDR3 sequence (DNA): TGTGCCAGCAGCCCCCGCGGGTCCTACGAGCAGTACTTC. Protein sequence: CASSPRGSYEQYF.

This chain connects TRBV25-1 to TRBJ2-7; 9 nucleotides line up with TRBD2. The CDR3 runs 15 residues. J was trimmed by 1 base and V by 3 bases; bases with no gene match: 4. The germline V gene encodes CDR1 MGHDK and CDR2 SYGVNS. CDR3 in DNA: TGTGCCAGCAGTGAGGGGACTAGCTTTTCCTACGAGCAGTACTTC. Protein product: CASSEGTSFSYEQYF.

This clone was recorded a few times. This rearrangement joins TRBV6-1 to TRBJ2-3; 12 bases line up with TRBD2. This CDR3 has 16 residues. Germline trimming cut 3 bases from V and 2 bases from J; bases unmatched to any gene: 3. CDR1 and CDR2 from the germline V gene are MNHNS and SASEGT. CDR3: CASSDRLAGATDTQYF. As DNA, the CDR3 is TGTGCCAGCAGTGATAGACTAGCGGGGGCCACAGATACGCAGTATTTT.

The rearrangement joins TRBV5-1 to TRBJ1-4, with D possibly being TRBD1 (6 bases). The CDR3 length is 14 residues. With 4 bases removed from V and 7 bases from J, the gap between germline ends came to 14 bases. CDR1 and CDR2 (germline): SGHRS, YFSETQ. CDR3 nucleotides: TGCGCCAGCAGCCCTCGAGGGGGTAGTGAAAAACTGTTTTTT. This translates into CASSPRGGSEKLFF.

The chain is built from TRBV29-1 and TRBJ1-4; no clear D. The CDR3 loop spans 11 amino acids. The germline V gene has CDR1 SQVTM and CDR2 ANQGSEA. The germline V and J ends were trimmed by 4 bases and 5 bases, with 5 bases remaining between them. For the CDR3, the DNA is TGCAGCGTTGCCTTGAATGAAAAACTGTTTTTT. Amino acid sequence: CSVALNEKLFF.

The V and J genes are TRBV4-3 and TRBJ2-3; 8 bases are shared with TRBD1. This CDR3 is 17 amino acids long. V was clipped by 2 bases and J by 5 bases; unmatched bases: 12. Germline CDR1 and CDR2: LGHNA and YSLEER. The CDR3 DNA is TGCGCCAGCAGCCAAACTTTTTCAGGGGGCTCGGGAGATACGCAGTATTTT. Its protein is CASSQTFSGGSGDTQYF.

V and J are TRBV5-5 and TRBJ2-7, with 8 nucleotides matching TRBD2. From germline, CDR1 is SGHKS and CDR2 YYEKEE (reference sequence). V shed 0 bases, J shed 2 bases, and the junction held 4 bases outside the gene matches. The CDR3 covers 15 residues. DNA for the CDR3: TGTGCCAGCAGCTTGGCCGGGAGGGGGACCTACGAGCAGTACTTC. Translating gives CASSLAGRGTYEQYF.

The chain recombines TRBV20-1 with TRBJ2-5, with 8 nucleotides matching TRBD2. Germline lookup yields CDR1 DFQATT and CDR2 SNEGSKA (reference sequence). The CDR3 extends over 13 amino acids. V gave up 4 bases and J gave up 7 bases; unmatched junction bases: 8. CDR3 bases: TGCAGTGCTAATGACGGGGGGGCCGGGACCCAGTACTTC. Translated, it gives CSANDGGAGTQYF.

The chain links TRBV19 to TRBJ1-5, with D unresolved. Germline CDR1 and CDR2: LNHDA and SQIVND (reference sequence). Trimming removed 5 bases from V and 0 bases from J, with 11 bases in between. This CDR3 is 15 amino acids long. CDR3 region: CASSRGKDSNQPQHF. The CDR3 coding sequence is TGTGCCAGTAGTCGAGGCAAGGATAGCAATCAGCCCCAGCATTTT.

The V call is TRBV6-5, the J call TRBJ2-5; 7 bases align to TRBD1. The CDR3 runs to 13 residues. Per germline, CDR1 MNHEY and CDR2 SVGAGI. The J segment lost 5 bases and the V segment lost 6 bases, leaving 6 bases of the junction unmatched. The CDR3 protein is CASRRGQEETQYF. CDR3 bases: TGTGCCAGCAGGAGGGGGCAGGAGGAGACCCAGTACTTC.

The chain is built from TRBV6-5 and TRBJ2-5; possible D gene TRBD2, 5 bases. V was clipped by 7 bases and J by 2 bases, with 14 bases between them. The germline CDR1 and CDR2 sequences are MNHEY and SVGAGI. This CDR3 contains 14 residues. The CDR3, as DNA: TGTGCCAGCATCGACGCGGGCGAGCAAGAGACCCAGTACTTC. This codes for CASIDAGEQETQYF.

V usage is TRBV5-4 and J usage is TRBJ2-5, with 8 bases fitting TRBD1. The CDR3 has 14 residues. V trimming: 6 bases; J trimming: 5 bases; junction bases outside the gene matches: 9. CDR1 SGHNT and CDR2 YYREEE come from the germline V gene (reference sequence). CDR3 sequence: CASTLQGGKETQYF. As DNA, the CDR3 is TGTGCCAGCACCCTACAGGGGGGAAAGGAGACCCAGTACTTC.

Here the CDR3 DNA reads TGCGCCAGCAGTGAGTCGGCGGGCCGGGAGACCCAGTACTTC. It encodes CASSESAGRETQYF. This chain joins TRBV10-1 and TRBJ2-5; TRBD2 might be the D (5 bases). This CDR3 comprises 14 residues. Trimming took 0 bases from V and 5 from J, leaving 10 bases between them. Germline CDR1 WNHNN, CDR2 SYGVQD (reference sequence).

The CDR3 sequence is CASSRDYRASSGNTIYF. CDR3 bases: TGCGCCAGCAGCAGAGATTACAGGGCCAGCTCTGGAAACACCATATATTTT. The V and J genes are TRBV5-1 and TRBJ1-3; tentative D call: TRBD1 (6 bases). This CDR3 is built from 17 residues. V lost 4 bases and J 0 bases, leaving 17 bases between the germline ends. CDR1 is SGHRS and CDR2 is YFSETQ in the germline V gene.

The chain carries TRBV6-4 and TRBJ1-1; D is possibly TRBD1 (6 bases). V dropped 6 bases and J dropped 0 bases, with 14 bases sitting between them. CDR3 size: 15 residues. The germline CDR1 and CDR2 sequences are MRHNA and SNTAGT. The CDR3 DNA reads TGTGCCAGCAGAATACAGGGTAATATGAACACTGAAGCTTTCTTT. Translation: CASRIQGNMNTEAFF.

The rearrangement uses TRBV5-1 and TRBJ1-3; TRBD1 agrees at 10 bases. The CDR3 extends over 18 amino acids. V shed 2 bases, J shed 8 bases, and the junction held 16 bases outside the gene matches. In germline, CDR1 is SGHRS, CDR2 YFSETQ. The CDR3 nucleotides are TGCGCCAGCAGCTTCGTACCTTCCGGGACAGGGGAAGGTCACACCATATATTTT. Protein product: CASSFVPSGTGEGHTIYF.

The chain combines TRBV28 with TRBJ2-7; 9 positions match TRBD1. Germline CDR1 is MDHEN and CDR2 is SYDVKM. After removal of 4 bases from V and 0 bases from J, the junction contained 1 base not matched to a gene. The CDR3 runs to 14 residues. The CDR3 here is CASSSTGGSYEQYF. DNA for the CDR3: TGTGCCAGCAGTTCGACAGGGGGCTCCTACGAGCAGTACTTC.